This T cell receptor (beta chain) emerged from a study of identical twins' blood T cells. In the study overall: Some 12 libraries, six alpha and six beta, gave about 50 million reads.

This clonotype has just a few counts. Each TCR cDNA library carried sample-specific barcodes on both ends. TCRdb independently ran MiXCR on the 5' RACE reads; one entry per CDR3 protein. The profile shows a few hundred thousand distinct CDR3 sequences, approximately 30% of them singletons. What was sequenced was PBMCs. This TCR was sampled from a woman between 18 and 55 years old in good health.

CDR3 coding DNA: TGCAGTGCCCTATGGCAGGTCGAAGCTTTCTTT. The encoded protein is CSALWQVEAFF. The chain is built from TRBV20-1 and TRBJ1-1, with D uncertain. V lost 6 bases, J lost 8 bases, and 13 bases lay in between. CDR1 is DFQATT and CDR2 is SNEGSKA in the germline V gene (reference sequence). This CDR3 has 11 amino acids.